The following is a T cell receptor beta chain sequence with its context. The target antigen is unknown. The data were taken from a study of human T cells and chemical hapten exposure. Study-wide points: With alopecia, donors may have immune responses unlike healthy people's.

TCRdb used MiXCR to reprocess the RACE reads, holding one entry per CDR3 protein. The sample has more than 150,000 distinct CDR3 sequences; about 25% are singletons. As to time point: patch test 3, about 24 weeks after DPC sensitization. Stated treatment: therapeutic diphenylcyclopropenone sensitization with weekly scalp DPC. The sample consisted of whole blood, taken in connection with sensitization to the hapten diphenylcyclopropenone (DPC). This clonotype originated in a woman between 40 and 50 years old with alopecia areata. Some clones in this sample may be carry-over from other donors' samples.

The CDR3 sequence: CSFSTRTRSREQYF. The CDR3 nucleotides read TGCAGCTTCAGTACTAGGACCAGGTCAAGGGAGCAGTACTTC. The V gene is TRBV29-1, the J gene TRBJ2-7; perhaps TRBD2 as D (5 bases). Germline-derived CDR1 and CDR2 are SQVTM and ANQGSEA. The CDR3 runs 14 residues. V lost 8 bases and J lost 7, with 24 bases in between.